Presented here are 31 T cell receptor beta chains from one specimen sequenced in a study of T cells after yellow fever vaccination. TCRdb independently ran MiXCR on the 5' RACE reads; one entry per CDR3 protein. The sample comprises more than 300,000 distinct CDR3 sequences, roughly 10% of which are singletons, and 2.5% to 4% rests with the top ten. The material was CD4+ T cells sorted from PBMCs, obtained 45 days after the yellow fever booster vaccination. The receptors derive from a man aged 18-30 years who received the YFV17D yellow fever vaccine.

This clonotype came up a few times. The chain employs TRBV3-1 and TRBJ2-1, with 7 bases lining up with TRBD2. The CDR3 covers 16 residues. Germline V lookup: CDR1 LGHDT, CDR2 YNNKEL (reference sequence). Trimming took 1 base from V and 7 from J; bases not matched to a gene: 10. CDR3 in DNA: TGTGCCAGCAGCCAAGTGGGGGGGAAAGTTCAGAATGAGCAGTTCTTC. Translation gives CASSQVGGKVQNEQFF.

The chain combines TRBV5-4 with TRBJ2-3; D is undetermined. The CDR3 loop spans 15 amino acids. Trimming left V 1 base short and J 2 bases short, with 11 bases between. Germline assignment: CDR1 SGHNT and CDR2 YYREEE (reference sequence). CDR3 sequence (DNA): TGTGCCAGCAGCTTGTTGGGCCTCTCCACAGATACGCAGTATTTT. It encodes CASSLLGLSTDTQYF.

This clonotype showed up many times. V gene TRBV7-9 combines with J gene TRBJ2-1, with D perhaps TRBD1 or TRBD2 (5 bases each). Germline values: CDR1 SEHNR, CDR2 FQNEAQ (reference sequence). This CDR3 region has 15 residues. The V end lost 5 bases, the J end lost 9 bases, and 20 bases lay between the germline ends. The CDR3 spells CASSDIRGIEGEQFF. The CDR3 DNA is TGTGCCAGCAGCGATATTCGGGGCATTGAGGGTGAGCAGTTCTTC.

This clonotype was seen many times. The CDR3 DNA follows: TGCGCCAGCAGCTTATGGACAGCAGATACGCAGTATTTT. It codes for CASSLWTADTQYF. The chain combines TRBV5-1 with TRBJ2-3, with D tentatively TRBD1 (6 bases). Germline-derived CDR1 and CDR2 are SGHRS and YFSETQ. The CDR3 contains 13 residues. V lost 2 bases, J lost 4 bases, and 8 bases lay in between.

About this clonotype itself: A much larger clone sits a single nucleotide away, making a read error possible. V gene TRBV12-3 or TRBV12-4 combines with J gene TRBJ2-3, with TRBD1 matching 9 bases. The CDR3 length is 16 residues. The CDR3 reads CPSSRRDRASTDTQYF. The CDR3 DNA reads as TGTCCCAGCAGCCGTCGGGACAGGGCCAGCACAGATACGCAGTATTTT.

The J gene is TRBJ2-1, the V gene TRBV11-2, with D possibly TRBD2 on 5 matching bases. This CDR3 has 14 residues. V lost 0 bases and J lost 9, with 12 bases in between. Per germline, CDR1 SGHAT and CDR2 FQNNGV. The CDR3 bases are TGTGCCAGCAGCTTAGATCGAGGGTTAAGTGAGCAGTTCTTC. It translates to CASSLDRGLSEQFF.

The table lists this clonotype with a few counts. V is TRBV5-5 and J is TRBJ2-3, with D possibly TRBD2 on 6 matching bases. The CDR3 is 16 amino acids. The germline V and J ends were trimmed by 0 bases and 5 bases, with 16 bases remaining between them. Germline CDR1 reads SGHKS; CDR2 reads YYEKEE (reference sequence). CDR3 DNA: TGTGCCAGCAGCTTGGCCGGGGGACGGATTGAAGATACGCAGTATTTT. Residues: CASSLAGGRIEDTQYF.

This clonotype appeared a few times. The V gene is TRBV6-5, the J gene TRBJ2-6; 7 nucleotides match TRBD1. Germline CDR1 and CDR2: MNHEY and SVGAGI. The trim removed 5 bases at V and 3 bases at J, leaving 4 bases unmatched. This CDR3 comprises 15 residues. DNA of the CDR3: TGTGCCAGCAGTCGACAGGGAAATGGGGCCAACGTCCTGACTTTC. Its protein is CASSRQGNGANVLTF.

This clonotype was found a few times. The V and J genes are TRBV24-1 and TRBJ2-3; 7 bases match TRBD2. This CDR3 contains 14 residues. The V gene end was trimmed by 6 bases and the J gene end by 6 bases; junction bases not matched to a gene: 8. Per germline, CDR1 KGHDR and CDR2 SFDVKD. CDR3 sequence: CATSTPGGSDTQYF. The CDR3 DNA reads TGTGCCACCAGTACCCCGGGGGGAAGCGATACGCAGTATTTT.

This clonotype has a handful of counts. The chain couples TRBV4-3 to TRBJ1-3; the D is unclear. This CDR3 contains 13 residues. Germline loops: CDR1 LGHNA, CDR2 YSLEER. Deletions cut 6 bases from V and 3 bases from J, with 9 bases between. The CDR3 loop reads CASSASFGNTIYF. Written as DNA, the CDR3 is TGCGCCAGCAGTGCCTCTTTTGGAAACACCATATATTTT.

This clonotype was observed a few times. V is TRBV3-1 and J is TRBJ2-1; D gene ambiguous. Germline values: CDR1 LGHDT, CDR2 YNNKEL (reference sequence). The CDR3 runs 12 residues. Trimming shortened V by 1 base and J by 5 bases, and 3 bases separated the two germline ends. Written as DNA, the CDR3 is TGTGCCAGCAGCCAAGTCCACAATGAGCAGTTCTTC. Translating it yields CASSQVHNEQFF.

A note on this clonotype: Mismatch with germline at one junction end may stem from a read error. The chain carries TRBV5-1 and TRBJ2-2; TRBD1 or TRBD2 may be the D gene (6 bases each). Germline V gene lookup returns CDR1 SGHRS and CDR2 YFSETQ. The CDR3 has 15 amino acids. CDR3 nucleotides: TGCGCCAGCAGCTTGGAAGTTTGGGGGGCCGGGGTGCTGTTTTTT. Its protein product is CASSLEVWGAGVLFF.

This clonotype was picked up many times. The rearrangement joins TRBV4-1 to TRBJ1-2; TRBD1 is a possible D gene (5 bases). Trimming cost V 5 bases and J 2 bases, with 12 bases left between them. This CDR3 has 14 residues. The germline gives CDR1 MGHRA, CDR2 YSYEKL. The CDR3 region has the DNA TGCGCCAGCAGCAGGGACGGGGGAAACTATGGCTACACCTTC. It codes for CASSRDGGNYGYTF.

This clonotype was counted at least ten times. The chain joins TRBV27 to TRBJ1-6; D remains ambiguous. The germline V and J ends were trimmed by 5 bases and 7 bases, with 24 bases remaining between them. Per germline, CDR1 MNHEY and CDR2 SMNVEV (reference sequence). The CDR3 loop spans 18 amino acids. The CDR3 is CASSPSSPVPLGNSPLHF. The CDR3 region has the DNA TGTGCCAGCAGTCCGAGCTCACCGGTGCCTTTGGGGAATTCACCCCTCCACTTT.

This clonotype was seen at least ten times. This rearrangement joins TRBV7-2 to TRBJ2-5, with 8 nucleotides matching TRBD2. Germline V gene data show CDR1 as SGHTA and CDR2 as FQGNSA. The CDR3 consists of 17 residues. With 1 base clipped from V and 5 bases from J, the junction kept 12 bases outside the gene matches. CDR3 region: CASSLGVAGGLSETQYF. For the CDR3, the DNA is TGTGCCAGCAGCTTAGGGGTGGCGGGGGGCCTTTCTGAGACCCAGTACTTC. Full variable domain (missing parts from reference TRBV7-2 and TRBJ2-5): GAGVSQSPSNKVTEKGKDVELRCDPISGHTALYWYRQSLGQGLEFLIYFQGNSAPDKSGLPSDRFSAERTGGSVSTLTIQRTQQEDSAVYLCASSLGVAGGLSETQYFGPGTRLLVL.

In this sample, this clonotype turned up a few times. The chain is built from TRBV12-3 or TRBV12-4 and TRBJ2-2; D tentatively fits TRBD1 or TRBD2 (7 bases each). The CDR3 sequence is 15 residues long. V shed 5 bases and J shed 2 bases, with 12 bases lying between them. The CDR3 is CASSLGGGNTGELFF. The CDR3 DNA reads TGTGCCAGCAGTCTGGGAGGGGGCAACACCGGGGAGCTGTTTTTT.

This clonotype turned up a few times. The chain is built from TRBV7-9 and TRBJ1-2; no reliable D call. CDR1 and CDR2 (germline): SEHNR, FQNEAQ (reference sequence). The V end was cut by 3 bases, the J end by 0 bases, with 11 bases between. The CDR3 consists of 15 residues. The CDR3 bases are TGTGCCAGCAGCTTGGCAGGAAAGTCTAACTATGGCTACACCTTC. Translating gives CASSLAGKSNYGYTF.

V is TRBV4-1 and J is TRBJ1-2, with 7 bases fitting TRBD1. This CDR3 region has 15 residues. Germline CDR1 and CDR2: MGHRA and YSYEKL. The V and J ends lost 0 bases and 5 bases, in that order; junction bases with no gene match: 6. CDR3 loop: CASSQDRGLGYGYTF. The CDR3 DNA reads as TGCGCCAGCAGCCAAGATAGGGGGCTTGGATATGGCTACACCTTC.

This clonotype was seen at least ten times. This chain joins TRBV7-9 and TRBJ1-5, with D maybe TRBD1 (5 bases). Per the germline V gene, CDR1 is SEHNR and CDR2 is FQNEAQ (reference sequence). V was shortened by 6 bases and J by 5 bases, with 11 bases between the two germline ends. The length of the CDR3 is 13 residues. This chain's CDR3 is CASSRGIDQPQHF. The CDR3 DNA reads as TGTGCCAGCAGTAGGGGCATCGATCAGCCCCAGCATTTT.

This clonotype turned up a few times. The rearrangement uses TRBV30 and TRBJ2-5; 8 nucleotides agree with TRBD1. Germline CDR1 is GTSNPN and CDR2 is SVGIG (reference sequence). V trimming: 2 bases; J trimming: 4 bases; junction bases outside the gene matches: 9. This CDR3 has 15 residues. The CDR3 spells CAWSRQGASLETQYF. The CDR3 DNA follows: TGTGCCTGGAGTCGGCAGGGGGCTTCCCTAGAGACCCAGTACTTC. The entire variable domain, with the rest obtained from reference TRBV30 and TRBJ2-5, is as follows: SQTIHQWPATLVQPVGSPLSLECTVEGTSNPNLYWYRQAAGRGLQLLFYSVGIGQISSEVPQNLSASRPQDRQFILSSKKLLLSDSGFYLCAWSRQGASLETQYFGPGTRLLVL.

This clonotype was counted at least ten times. V is TRBV7-8 and J is TRBJ2-2, with D possibly matching TRBD2 (5 bases). Germline CDR1 SGHVS, CDR2 FQNEAQ. The CDR3 contains 14 residues. V was clipped by 7 bases and J by 4 bases, with 13 bases between them. The DNA of the CDR3 is TGTGCCAGCATGGACCACGAGGGCACCGGGGAGCTGTTTTTT. This codes for CASMDHEGTGELFF.

The genes are TRBV7-6 and TRBJ2-1, with unresolved D. This CDR3 is 15 amino acids long. V was pared by 1 base and J by 9 bases, with 16 bases between. Looked up from germline, CDR1 is SGHVS and CDR2 is FNYEAQ. Here the CDR3 DNA reads TGTGCCAGCAGCTTAGAGTGGTTTCTGACGGGTGAGCAGTTCTTC. Its translation is CASSLEWFLTGEQFF.

The chain carries TRBV3-1 and TRBJ2-3; no reliable D call. The germline V gene has CDR1 LGHDT and CDR2 YNNKEL (reference sequence). Trimming took off 3 bases at V and 4 bases at J, with 8 bases between the two ends. This CDR3 spans 13 amino acids. CDR3 nucleotide sequence: TGTGCCAGCAGCCAGATTCTAGCAGATACGCAGTATTTT. Translated: CASSQILADTQYF.

This clonotype has a handful of counts. The J gene is TRBJ1-2, the V gene TRBV2; 7 bases are shared with TRBD1. V gave up 4 bases and J gave up 2 bases; unmatched junction bases: 4. The CDR3 sequence is 14 residues long. Germline-derived CDR1 and CDR2 are SNHLY and FYNNEI. The CDR3 loop is CASSGQGRNYGYTF. The CDR3 DNA sequence: TGTGCCAGCAGTGGACAGGGAAGGAACTATGGCTACACCTTC.

This clonotype has more than one count but fewer than ten. The chain employs TRBV30 and TRBJ1-2; no definite D call. V lost 2 bases to trimming and J lost 4 bases, with 5 bases between them. CDR1 is GTSNPN, CDR2 SVGIG, per germline (reference sequence). The CDR3 totals 11 residues. The chain's CDR3 is CAWSSSYGYTF. The CDR3 DNA is TGTGCCTGGAGTAGTAGCTATGGCTACACCTTC.

This chain joins TRBV2 and TRBJ2-7; no clear D gene. Per germline, CDR1 SNHLY and CDR2 FYNNEI. There are 13 residues in the CDR3. Trimming took 5 bases from V and 1 from J, leaving 9 bases between them. The CDR3 DNA reads TGTGCCAGCAGTCAAAGCCTGTCCTACGAGCAGTACTTC. Its protein is CASSQSLSYEQYF.

The chain combines TRBV6-5 with TRBJ2-5; D could derive from TRBD1 or TRBD2 (5 bases each). Deletions cut 4 bases from V and 2 bases from J, with 26 bases between. The CDR3 runs to 19 residues. In germline, CDR1 is MNHEY, CDR2 SVGAGI. The CDR3 reads CASSWGHGGSPRVQETQYF. The CDR3, as DNA: TGTGCCAGCAGTTGGGGCCATGGCGGGTCCCCGAGGGTTCAAGAGACCCAGTACTTC.

V usage is TRBV13 and J usage is TRBJ1-4, with D possibly being TRBD1 (6 bases). Trimming removed 5 bases at V and 5 bases at J, with 12 bases between. CDR3 length equals 14 residues. Germline CDR1 reads PRHDT; CDR2 reads FYEKMQ (reference sequence). The CDR3 bases are TGTGCCAGCAGCAAACAGGGAGGGAATGAAAAACTGTTTTTT. Its translation is CASSKQGGNEKLFF.

This clonotype was picked up a small number of times. This chain links TRBV29-1 with TRBJ2-4; 8 bases map to TRBD2. The CDR3 consists of 15 residues. Germline values: CDR1 SQVTM, CDR2 ANQGSEA. V gave up 5 bases and J gave up 2 bases; unmatched junction bases: 8. The CDR3 loop reads CSVSRRGDTKNIQYF. The CDR3 nucleotides read TGCAGCGTTAGTAGGCGGGGGGATACCAAAAACATTCAGTACTTC.

This clonotype was counted a few times. The chain combines TRBV5-6 with TRBJ2-1; 9 bases fit TRBD1. From germline, CDR1 is SGHDT and CDR2 YYEEEE. V was pared by 2 bases and J by 2 bases, with 8 bases of the junction left unmatched. The length of the CDR3 is 17 residues. The CDR3 region has the DNA TGTGCCAGCAGCTTCAACAGGGGGCAAGAAACCTACAATGAGCAGTTCTTC. As protein: CASSFNRGQETYNEQFF.

This clonotype was detected only a few times. The chain recombines TRBV20-1 with TRBJ2-2, with no clear D. The CDR3 runs to 12 residues. Germline V lookup: CDR1 DFQATT, CDR2 SNEGSKA (reference sequence). The V end lost 5 bases, the J end lost 6 bases, and 10 bases lay between the germline ends. CDR3 coding DNA: TGCAGTGCTGCCCGTCGTGCCGGGGAGCTGTTTTTT. The encoded protein is CSAARRAGELFF.